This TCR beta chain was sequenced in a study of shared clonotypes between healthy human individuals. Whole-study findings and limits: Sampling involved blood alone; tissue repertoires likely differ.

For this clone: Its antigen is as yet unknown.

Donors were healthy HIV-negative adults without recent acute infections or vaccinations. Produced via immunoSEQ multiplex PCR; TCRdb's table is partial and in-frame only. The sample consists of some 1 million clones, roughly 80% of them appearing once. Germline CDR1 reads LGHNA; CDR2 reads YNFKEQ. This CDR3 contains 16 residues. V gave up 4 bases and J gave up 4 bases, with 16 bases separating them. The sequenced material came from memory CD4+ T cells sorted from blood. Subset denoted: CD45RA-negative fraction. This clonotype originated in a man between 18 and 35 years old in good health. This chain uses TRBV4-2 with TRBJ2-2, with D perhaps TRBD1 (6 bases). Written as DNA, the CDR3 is TGTGCCAGCAGCCGGGCTTGGCCAGGGGCCACCGGGGAGCTGTTTTTT. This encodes CASSRAWPGATGELFF.